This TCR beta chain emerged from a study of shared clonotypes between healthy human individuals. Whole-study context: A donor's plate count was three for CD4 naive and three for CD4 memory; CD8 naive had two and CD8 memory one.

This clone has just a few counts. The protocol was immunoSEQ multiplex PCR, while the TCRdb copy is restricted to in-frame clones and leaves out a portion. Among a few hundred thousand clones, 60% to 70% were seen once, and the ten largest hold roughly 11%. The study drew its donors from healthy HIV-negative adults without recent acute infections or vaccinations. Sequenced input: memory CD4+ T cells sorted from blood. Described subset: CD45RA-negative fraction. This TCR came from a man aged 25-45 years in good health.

In DNA form, the CDR3 reads TGTGCCAGCAGCATTTCCGGGACTGGAAACACCATATATTTT. Translation gives CASSISGTGNTIYF. The chain links TRBV5-4 to TRBJ1-3; no definite D call. The V end was cut by 4 bases, the J end by 2 bases, with 10 bases between. The CDR3 runs to 14 residues. Germline CDR1 SGHNT, CDR2 YYREEE (reference sequence).